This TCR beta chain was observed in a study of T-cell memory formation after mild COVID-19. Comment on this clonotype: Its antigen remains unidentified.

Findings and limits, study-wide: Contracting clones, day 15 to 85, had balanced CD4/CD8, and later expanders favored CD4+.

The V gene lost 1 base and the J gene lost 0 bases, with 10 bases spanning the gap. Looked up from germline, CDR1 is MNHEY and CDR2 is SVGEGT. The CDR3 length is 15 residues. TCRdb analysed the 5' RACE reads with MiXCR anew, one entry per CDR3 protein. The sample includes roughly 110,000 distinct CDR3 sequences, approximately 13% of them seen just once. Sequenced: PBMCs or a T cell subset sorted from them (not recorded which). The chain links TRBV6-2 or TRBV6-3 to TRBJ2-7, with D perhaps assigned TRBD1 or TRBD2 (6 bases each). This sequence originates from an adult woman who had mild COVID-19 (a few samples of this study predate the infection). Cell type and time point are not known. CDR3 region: CASSYFGGSSYEQYF. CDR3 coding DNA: TGTGCCAGCAGTTACTTCGGGGGCAGCTCCTACGAGCAGTACTTC.